One and the same sample provided the 26 T cell receptor beta chains below, sequenced in a study of early T cells in non-severe SARS-CoV-2 infection. From the 5' RACE reads, TCRdb called clonotypes with MiXCR, one entry per CDR3 protein. The data show 30,000 or so distinct CDR3 sequences, roughly 5.4% seen once. The sample comprised whole blood. Source of these receptors: an adult who was a healthcare worker with PCR-confirmed SARS-CoV-2 infection or an uninfected control (not recorded which).

This clonotype has only a few counts. The chain employs TRBV7-9 and TRBJ2-4, with no clear D. CDR3 length: 14 residues. V was trimmed by 5 bases and J by 6 bases, leaving 14 bases between them. Germline V gene sequence: CDR1 SEHNR, CDR2 FQNEAQ (reference sequence). In DNA form, the CDR3 reads TGTGCCAGCAGCCCCACCTCGAGGTTAAACATTCAGTACTTC. This codes for CASSPTSRLNIQYF.

This clonotype was recorded many times. This rearrangement joins TRBV9 to TRBJ2-1, with D possibly TRBD2 on 6 matching bases. Trimming removed 3 bases at V and 9 bases at J, with 16 bases between. From germline, CDR1 is SGDLS and CDR2 YYNGEE. The CDR3 contains 14 residues. CDR3 sequence: CASSAGGPGGEQFF. The CDR3 nucleotides are TGTGCCAGCAGCGCTGGAGGGCCTGGCGGTGAGCAGTTCTTC.

This clonotype was counted at least ten times. This chain links TRBV12-3 or TRBV12-4 with TRBJ1-5; TRBD1 agrees at 9 bases. J gave up 4 bases and V 5 bases, and 3 bases lay outside the gene matches. The CDR3 is 14 amino acids. The CDR3 here is CASSPTGGNQPQHF. CDR3 DNA sequence: TGTGCCAGCAGTCCGACAGGGGGAAATCAGCCCCAGCATTTT.

This clonotype was detected ten times or more. V and J are TRBV6-6 and TRBJ1-2; tentative D call: TRBD1 (6 bases). The CDR3 loop spans 15 amino acids. The V and J ends lost 0 bases and 4 bases respectively, with 12 bases between them. Germline values: CDR1 MNHNY, CDR2 SVGAGI (reference sequence). CDR3 region: CASSYSTGSVYGYTF. The CDR3 region has the DNA TGTGCCAGCAGTTACTCAACAGGGAGCGTCTATGGCTACACCTTC.

This clonotype was seen ten or more times. This chain links TRBV12-3 or TRBV12-4 with TRBJ2-7; 9 bases are shared with TRBD1. V lost 6 bases to trimming and J lost 2 bases; unmatched junction nucleotides: 5. CDR3 length: 14 residues. The CDR3 loop is CASSLGTGTYEQYF. Written as DNA, the CDR3 is TGTGCCAGCAGCCTAGGGACAGGGACCTACGAGCAGTACTTC.

This clonotype was detected a few times. This chain joins TRBV5-4 and TRBJ2-7, with unresolved D. The CDR3 has 15 amino acids. With 2 bases removed from V and 0 bases from J, the gap between germline ends came to 12 bases. Looked up from germline, CDR1 is SGHNT and CDR2 is YYREEE (reference sequence). The CDR3, as DNA: TGTGCCAGCAGCTTTGGGTTCGGCAGCTCCTACGAGCAGTACTTC. Translated: CASSFGFGSSYEQYF.

This clonotype was seen a handful of times. The chain employs TRBV5-4 and TRBJ2-3; 7 nucleotides line up with TRBD1. V trimming: 4 bases; J trimming: 13 bases; junction bases outside the gene matches: 15. In germline, CDR1 is SGHNT, CDR2 YYREEE (reference sequence). The CDR3 consists of 14 residues. In nucleotides, the CDR3 is TGTGCCAGCAGCCAACAGGGGCGAGTCGAGAGAAAGTATTTT. Residues: CASSQQGRVERKYF. Full variable domain (outside the CDR3, taken from reference TRBV5-4 and TRBJ2-3): ETGVTQSPTHLIKTRGQQVTLRCSSQSGHNTVSWYQQALGQGPQFIFQYYREEENGRGNFPPRFSGLQFPNYSSELNVNALELDDSALYLCASSQQGRVERKYFGPGTRLTVL.

This clonotype occurred many times. The chain carries TRBV20-1 and TRBJ1-1, with a tentative D call TRBD1 (6 bases). This CDR3 region has 11 residues. The germline gives CDR1 DFQATT, CDR2 SNEGSKA (reference sequence). V was cut by 4 bases and J by 8 bases, with 11 bases left in between. The CDR3: CSAKADREAFF. The CDR3 nucleotides read TGCAGTGCTAAAGCAGACAGGGAAGCTTTCTTT.

This clonotype appeared many times. V usage is TRBV6-2 or TRBV6-3 and J usage is TRBJ2-3, with D perhaps being TRBD1 or TRBD2 (6 bases each). This CDR3 is built from 14 residues. Deletions cut 4 bases from V and 5 bases from J, with 13 bases between. Germline V gives CDR1 MNHEY, CDR2 SVGEGT. CDR3 in DNA: TGTGCCAGCAGTTCTACGGGGGCGGTAGATACGCAGTATTTT. Amino acid sequence: CASSSTGAVDTQYF.

The genes are TRBV10-1 and TRBJ2-2; D ambiguous. Germline V gene sequence: CDR1 WNHNN, CDR2 SYGVQD (reference sequence). V gave up 4 bases and J gave up 2 bases, with 11 bases separating them. The CDR3 is made up of 15 amino acids. Here the CDR3 DNA reads TGCGCCAGCAGTGGTACAGCTTTTAACACCGGGGAGCTGTTTTTT. This encodes CASSGTAFNTGELFF.

At least ten counts were recorded for this clonotype. This chain links TRBV28 with TRBJ2-3, with TRBD2 identical over 7 bases. V was clipped by 6 bases and J by 6 bases; unmatched bases: 9. CDR1 and CDR2 from the germline V gene are MDHEN and SYDVKM. The CDR3 runs to 14 residues. The CDR3 region is CASRGLVQSDTQYF. CDR3 bases: TGTGCCAGCAGAGGACTAGTTCAGAGCGATACGCAGTATTTT. The variable domain in full, with the rest retrieved from reference TRBV28 and TRBJ2-3, is DVKVTQSSRYLVKRTGEKVFLECVQDMDHENMFWYRQDPGLGLRLIYFSYDVKMKEKGDIPEGYSVSREKKERFSLILESASTNQTSMYLCASRGLVQSDTQYFGPGTRLTVL.

This clonotype was found many times. The rearrangement links TRBV20-1 to TRBJ1-1, with D unresolved. Germline loops: CDR1 DFQATT, CDR2 SNEGSKA (reference sequence). The V end was cut by 2 bases, the J end by 10 bases, with 11 bases between. The length of the CDR3 is 11 residues. This CDR3 reads CSARQMGGAFF. CDR3 sequence (DNA): TGCAGTGCTAGACAAATGGGAGGAGCTTTCTTT.

The CDR3: CASTSGVNTEAFF. The DNA of the CDR3 is TGTGCCAGCACCAGTGGCGTGAACACTGAAGCTTTCTTT. The J gene is TRBJ1-1, the V gene TRBV28; D unclear. V was shortened by 7 bases and J by 0 bases, with 9 bases between the two germline ends. This CDR3 is built from 13 residues. CDR1 is MDHEN and CDR2 is SYDVKM in the germline V gene.

This clonotype was detected many times. The V gene is TRBV11-2, the J gene TRBJ2-7; D assignment may be TRBD1 or TRBD2 (5 bases each). The germline V gene encodes CDR1 SGHAT and CDR2 FQNNGV. Trimming removed 1 base from V and 2 bases from J, with 9 bases in between. This CDR3 has 14 amino acids. For the CDR3, the DNA is TGTGCCAGCAGCTTAGGGGACGGAGCCTACGAGCAGTACTTC. Translating it yields CASSLGDGAYEQYF.

This clonotype has ten or more counts. This chain links TRBV6-2 or TRBV6-3 with TRBJ2-6; TRBD2 matches at 8 bases. This CDR3 spans 18 amino acids. Germline V gene lookup returns CDR1 MNHEY and CDR2 SVGEGT. Trimming took 2 bases from V and 0 from J; bases not matched to a gene: 6. The CDR3 DNA reads as TGTGCCAGCAGTTACACAGCGGGAGAGGGCTCTGGGGCCAACGTCCTGACTTTC. Protein: CASSYTAGEGSGANVLTF.

This clonotype appeared many times. The rearrangement joins TRBV12-3 or TRBV12-4 to TRBJ2-2, with D perhaps being TRBD1 or TRBD2 (5 bases each). The V end was cut by 6 bases, the J end by 2 bases, with 10 bases between. This CDR3 has 14 residues. The CDR3 is CASSRDGNTGELFF. The CDR3 bases are TGTGCCAGCAGCCGGGACGGCAACACCGGGGAGCTGTTTTTT.

This clonotype was detected ten times or more. This chain joins TRBV7-2 and TRBJ2-3; no reliable D call. From germline, CDR1 is SGHTA and CDR2 FQGNSA. The CDR3 consists of 14 residues. The ends were cut back, 2 bases at V and 0 bases at J, with 6 bases in the middle. CDR3 in amino acids: CASSLSTSTDTQYF. The CDR3, as DNA: TGTGCCAGCAGCTTAAGTACGAGCACAGATACGCAGTATTTT.

This clonotype was recorded at least ten times. The chain couples TRBV20-1 to TRBJ2-1, with 8 bases aligning to TRBD2. This CDR3 is built from 16 residues. J was trimmed by 4 bases and V by 1 base; bases with no gene match: 9. Per germline, CDR1 DFQATT and CDR2 SNEGSKA (reference sequence). As DNA, the CDR3 is TGCAGTGCTAGAGGTCTAGCGGGTCGAGAATACAATGAGCAGTTCTTC. It yields the protein CSARGLAGREYNEQFF.

This clonotype has a count of ten or more. The chain carries TRBV7-8 and TRBJ2-7, with 10 nucleotides matching TRBD2. Looked up from germline, CDR1 is SGHVS and CDR2 is FQNEAQ. The ends lost 5 bases at V and 0 bases at J; junction bases unmatched: 4. The CDR3 sequence is 15 residues long. The CDR3 loop reads CASSVTSGASYEQYF. The DNA for the CDR3 is TGTGCCAGCAGCGTAACTAGCGGGGCCTCCTACGAGCAGTACTTC.

This clonotype was observed many times. The V call is TRBV28, the J call TRBJ1-1; perhaps TRBD1 as D (6 bases). CDR3 length equals 15 residues. Germline CDR1 is MDHEN and CDR2 is SYDVKM. With 3 bases removed from V and 0 bases from J, the gap between germline ends came to 11 bases. CDR3: CASSFGGQVNTEAFF. In nucleotides, the CDR3 is TGTGCCAGCAGTTTCGGGGGGCAGGTGAACACTGAAGCTTTCTTT.

The table lists this clonotype with many counts. The chain joins TRBV12-3 or TRBV12-4 to TRBJ1-6; D is uncertain. The CDR3 consists of 12 residues. V gave up 3 bases and J gave up 7 bases, with 4 bases separating them. DNA of the CDR3: TGTGCCAGCAGTTTGGGGAATTCACCCCTCCACTTT. The encoded protein is CASSLGNSPLHF.

This clonotype was observed at least ten times. The chain's CDR3 is CASSSSAGAQHF. Here the CDR3 DNA reads TGTGCCAGCAGTTCCAGCGCGGGAGCCCAGCATTTT. The genes are TRBV12-3 or TRBV12-4 and TRBJ1-5; D remains ambiguous. The CDR3 loop spans 12 amino acids. Trimming pared 4 bases from V and 11 bases from J, leaving 12 bases between.

This chain links TRBV4-3 with TRBJ2-7; D possibly matches TRBD1 or TRBD2 (5 bases each). The V end lost 4 bases, the J end lost 0 bases, and 10 bases lay between the germline ends. The CDR3 runs 14 residues. Germline V lookup: CDR1 LGHNA, CDR2 YSLEER. CDR3 DNA sequence: TGCGCCAGCAGCCCGGGACCGTACTCCTACGAGCAGTACTTC. This gives the protein CASSPGPYSYEQYF.

The V call is TRBV20-1, the J call TRBJ2-3; 8 bases align to TRBD2. The V gene's germline CDR1 is DFQATT and CDR2 SNEGSKA (reference sequence). This CDR3 contains 15 residues. The V and J ends lost 3 bases and 0 bases, in that order; junction bases with no gene match: 5. CDR3 DNA sequence: TGCAGTGCTAGGGGGGCTAGCGGGAGCACAGATACGCAGTATTTT. Translated, it gives CSARGASGSTDTQYF.

This clonotype was picked up many times. The V call is TRBV10-3, the J call TRBJ2-3; 7 nucleotides match TRBD2. V trimming: 4 bases; J trimming: 3 bases; junction bases outside the gene matches: 10. The germline V gene encodes CDR1 ENHRY and CDR2 SYGVKD. This CDR3 spans 16 amino acids. CDR3 DNA sequence: TGTGCCATCAGTGGCCCCGTGCAAGCGGGGACAGATACGCAGTATTTT. This encodes CAISGPVQAGTDTQYF.

In the case of this clonotype: This may stem from a read error, because a much larger clone lies one nucleotide away. The chain couples TRBV11-2 to TRBJ2-7; TRBD1 aligns across 8 bases. The CDR3 loop spans 15 amino acids. In germline, CDR1 is SGHAT, CDR2 FQNNGV. The CDR3 sequence: CVSSQRTGTSYEQYF. The CDR3, as DNA: TGTGTCAGCAGCCAAAGGACAGGGACGTCCTACGAGCAGTACTTC.